What follows are 20 T cell receptor beta chains derived from one specimen sequenced in a study of blood T cell repertoires in COVID-19. The data were produced by immunoSEQ multiplex PCR, yet TCRdb's version contains in-frame clones alone and is incomplete. The table shows about 90,000 clones, with more than 65% occurring only once. Source material: peripheral blood. These receptors were collected from a man in his 60s with acute or convalescent COVID-19.

The chain combines TRBV19 with TRBJ1-2; 9 nucleotides align to TRBD1. The CDR3 extends over 16 amino acids. Germline V gene sequence: CDR1 LNHDA, CDR2 SQIVND (reference sequence). Trimming at V came to 1 base and at J to 2 bases, leaving 5 bases not matched to a gene. CDR3: CASSIVGTGLNYGYTF. CDR3 DNA sequence: TGTGCCAGTAGTATAGTCGGGACAGGGTTGAACTATGGCTACACCTTC.

This clone came up a few times. This chain uses TRBV5-8 with TRBJ1-2; 12 bases fit TRBD1. V lost 3 bases, J lost 7 bases, and 4 bases stayed unmatched. The CDR3 totals 14 residues. The germline CDR1 and CDR2 sequences are SGHTS and YDEGEE. The CDR3 here is CASSYRDRGLGYTF. In nucleotides, the CDR3 is TGTGCCAGCAGCTACCGGGACAGGGGGCTTGGCTACACCTTC. The whole variable domain, remainder taken from reference TRBV5-8 and TRBJ1-2, is EAGVTQSPTHLIKTRGQQATLRCSPISGHTSVYWYQQALGLGLQFLLWYDEGEERNRGNFPPRFSGRQFPNYSSELNVNALELEDSALYLCASSYRDRGLGYTFGSGTRLTVV.

The rearrangement links TRBV6-1 to TRBJ1-2, with TRBD1 as a possible D gene (6 bases). The V end lost 3 bases, the J end lost 6 bases, and 11 bases lay between the germline ends. This CDR3 is 13 amino acids long. From germline, CDR1 is MNHNS and CDR2 SASEGT. Written as DNA, the CDR3 is TGTGCCAGCAGTGACGGGGGGGCGGATGGCTACACCTTC. Protein sequence: CASSDGGADGYTF.

This chain joins TRBV18 and TRBJ1-1; no definite D call. CDR1 and CDR2 (germline): KGHSH, LQKENI. The CDR3 length is 13 residues. V lost 0 bases, J lost 6 bases, and 8 bases lay in between. Here the CDR3 DNA reads TGTGCCAGCTCACCACCCGCAGTGGCTGAAGCTTTCTTT. It codes for CASSPPAVAEAFF.

The CDR3 bases are TGTGCCAGCAGTGAAGATGTCCCGGGACGGGAGGAGGACACTGAAGCTTTCTTT. Translated, it gives CASSEDVPGREEDTEAFF. This chain connects TRBV2 to TRBJ1-1; D may be TRBD1 (5 bases). V lost 1 base and J 3 bases, leaving 21 bases between the germline ends. CDR1 and CDR2 (germline): SNHLY, FYNNEI. This CDR3 spans 18 amino acids.

This chain links TRBV30 with TRBJ1-5; 8 bases are shared with TRBD1. The germline CDR1 and CDR2 sequences are GTSNPN and SVGIG (reference sequence). Trimming at V came to 3 bases and at J to 3 bases, leaving 13 bases not matched to a gene. The CDR3 is 17 amino acids. For the CDR3, the DNA is TGTGCCTGGAGCGACCCCAGGGGGCAGAGGAACAATCAGCCCCAGCATTTT. Protein product: CAWSDPRGQRNNQPQHF.

J is TRBJ2-3 and V is TRBV7-3; 7 nucleotides match TRBD1. CDR3 length: 14 amino acids. Germline CDR1 is SGHTA and CDR2 is FQGTGA. J lost 4 bases, V lost 2 bases, and 3 bases had no gene match. CDR3 sequence reads: CASSLFQGADTQYF. The CDR3 region has the DNA TGTGCCAGCAGCTTATTTCAGGGGGCAGATACGCAGTATTTT.

This clone has only a few counts. The CDR3 protein is CASSPLFEAATYNEQFF. The CDR3 region has the DNA TGTGCCAGCAGCCCCCTCTTTGAAGCGGCTACCTACAATGAGCAGTTCTTC. This chain connects TRBV3-1 (or the pseudogene TRBV3-2) to TRBJ2-1; possibly TRBD2 for D (5 bases). This CDR3 is built from 17 residues. CDR1 is LGHDT and CDR2 is YNNKEL in the germline V gene (reference sequence). Trimming shortened V by 4 bases and J by 2 bases, and 18 bases separated the two germline ends.

This chain joins TRBV4-3 and TRBJ1-2, with D tentatively TRBD1 (5 bases). Trimming removed 1 base from V and 0 bases from J, with 12 bases in between. CDR1 is LGHNA, CDR2 YSLEER, per germline. CDR3 length: 16 amino acids. DNA for the CDR3: TGCGCCAGCAGCCAAGTTACAGGATTAGCTAACTATGGCTACACCTTC. Its translation is CASSQVTGLANYGYTF.

The chain links TRBV6-5 to TRBJ1-1; D uncertain. The CDR3 is 13 residues long. V was shortened by 6 bases and J by 1 base, with 9 bases between the two germline ends. Germline V gene lookup returns CDR1 MNHEY and CDR2 SVGAGI. The DNA for the CDR3 is TGTGCCAGCAGAGACATAGAGAACACTGAAGCTTTCTTT. Its translation: CASRDIENTEAFF.

Only one count was recorded for this clone. The CDR3 sequence: CASSPGPGQGHRALHF. The DNA for the CDR3 is TGTGCCAGCAGCCCCGGCCCGGGACAGGGTCATAGGGCCCTCCACTTT. The J gene is TRBJ1-6, the V gene TRBV3-1 (or the pseudogene TRBV3-2); TRBD1 aligns across 9 bases. The CDR3 has 16 residues. The germline V gene has CDR1 LGHDT and CDR2 YNNKEL (reference sequence). V was pared by 4 bases and J by 14 bases, with 15 bases of the junction left unmatched.

The rearrangement uses TRBV4-1 and TRBJ2-7; 8 bases map to TRBD1. The CDR3 spans 14 residues. Germline V gives CDR1 MGHRA, CDR2 YSYEKL. With V trimmed by 3 bases and J by 5 bases, 6 bases remained unmatched. For the CDR3, the DNA is TGCGCCAGCAGCCAGACTCAGGGGGCGGACGAGCAGTACTTC. Translation: CASSQTQGADEQYF.

The chain has TRBV20-1 and TRBJ2-3; D ambiguous. The germline V gene encodes CDR1 DFQATT and CDR2 SNEGSKA (reference sequence). The V end was cut by 0 bases, the J end by 9 bases, with 7 bases between. The CDR3 covers 11 residues. The CDR3 loop is CSARDIQTQYF. The DNA of the CDR3 is TGCAGTGCTAGAGATATACAGACGCAGTATTTT.

CDR3 sequence reads: CASSESRRLGTQYF. Here the CDR3 DNA reads TGCGCCAGCAGTGAGTCGAGGCGGTTGGGTACGCAGTATTTT. V usage is TRBV10-2 and J usage is TRBJ2-3; D unclear. The ends were cut back, 0 bases at V and 8 bases at J, with 12 bases in the middle. CDR1 WSHSY and CDR2 SAAADI come from the germline V gene. The CDR3 totals 14 residues.

The chain carries TRBV5-1 and TRBJ1-5; D is undetermined. The V and J ends lost 1 base and 5 bases respectively, with 10 bases between them. The CDR3 covers 14 residues. CDR1 is SGHRS, CDR2 YFSETQ, per germline. This CDR3 is CASSLMGRDQPQHF. The CDR3, as DNA: TGCGCCAGCAGCTTGATGGGGAGAGATCAGCCCCAGCATTTT.

This chain links TRBV4-1 with TRBJ1-5, with a weak D call TRBD1 (6 bases). Germline CDR1 reads MGHRA; CDR2 reads YSYEKL. The CDR3 has 16 amino acids. V was clipped by 0 bases and J by 5 bases, with 14 bases between them. The CDR3 protein is CASSQEDTGLDQPQHF. CDR3 coding DNA: TGCGCCAGCAGCCAAGAGGATACAGGGTTGGATCAGCCCCAGCATTTT.

This clone has a single count. The rearrangement uses TRBV5-4 and TRBJ2-7; 9 nucleotides align to TRBD1. With V trimmed by 3 bases and J by 5 bases, 6 bases remained unmatched. Germline values: CDR1 SGHNT, CDR2 YYREEE (reference sequence). The CDR3 totals 14 residues. CDR3 in DNA: TGTGCCAGCAGCTCCGGGACAGGGATCGACGAGCAGTACTTC. Its translation is CASSSGTGIDEQYF.

This chain links TRBV6-6 with TRBJ1-1; D perhaps matches TRBD1 (5 bases). Germline V gene lookup returns CDR1 MNHNY and CDR2 SVGAGI (reference sequence). The CDR3 length is 14 residues. V lost 7 bases and J lost 2, with 14 bases in between. In DNA form, the CDR3 reads TGTGCCAGCACTAAGACAGAGACAAACACTGAAGCTTTCTTT. Translation: CASTKTETNTEAFF.

The chain couples TRBV30 to TRBJ1-6, with D unclear. The V gene lost 0 bases and the J gene lost 7 bases, with 4 bases spanning the gap. CDR1 and CDR2 (germline): GTSNPN, SVGIG (reference sequence). The length of the CDR3 is 12 residues. The CDR3 loop reads CAWSVSNSPLHF. Here the CDR3 DNA reads TGTGCCTGGAGTGTAAGCAATTCACCCCTCCACTTT.

This chain links TRBV5-4 with TRBJ1-1; 7 nucleotides match TRBD1. Losses at the gene ends were 0 bases for V and 1 base for J; bases not matched to a gene: 3. This CDR3 is built from 15 residues. In germline, CDR1 is SGHNT, CDR2 YYREEE (reference sequence). The CDR3 reads CASSLDRGSNTEAFF. The CDR3 DNA sequence: TGTGCCAGCAGCTTGGACAGGGGATCGAACACTGAAGCTTTCTTT.